This T cell receptor (beta chain) was obtained from a study of OX40 agonist ivuxolimab in advanced cancers. Study-level information: Across the patients, intravenous ivuxolimab was delivered every 2 weeks at 0.01 to 10 mg/kg.

Method: immunoSEQ multiplex PCR; TCRdb's copy keeps in-frame clones and lacks some. The sample holds approximately 100,000 clones, about nine tenths seen once. Germline V CDR1 and CDR2: GTSNPN, SVGIG (reference sequence). Trimming removed 0 bases from V and 11 bases from J, with 19 bases in between. The CDR3 runs to 14 residues. This chain joins TRBV30 and TRBJ2-5, with D unresolved. The material was CD4+ or CD8+ T cells sorted from blood, obtained in a trial of the OX40 agonist ivuxolimab. This clonotype was sampled from an adult with an advanced solid tumor such as melanoma, head and neck, liver or kidney cancer. The CDR3 nucleotides read TGTGCCTGGAGTGTTGCAGGTTCCTCTATGGAGCAGTACTTC. It specifies CAWSVAGSSMEQYF.